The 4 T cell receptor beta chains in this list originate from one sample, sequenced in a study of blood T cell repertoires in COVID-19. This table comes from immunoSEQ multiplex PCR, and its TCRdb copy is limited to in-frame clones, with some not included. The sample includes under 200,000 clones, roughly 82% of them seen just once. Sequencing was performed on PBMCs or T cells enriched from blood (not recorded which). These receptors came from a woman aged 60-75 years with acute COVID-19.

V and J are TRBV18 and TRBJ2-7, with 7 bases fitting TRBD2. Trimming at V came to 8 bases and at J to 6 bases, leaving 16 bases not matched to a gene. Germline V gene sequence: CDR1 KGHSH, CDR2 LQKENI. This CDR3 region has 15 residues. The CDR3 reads CASLNRGERIAEQYF. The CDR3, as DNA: TGTGCCAGCCTCAACCGGGGGGAGAGAATCGCCGAGCAGTACTTC.

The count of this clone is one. CDR3 in DNA: TGTGCCAGCAGGCCGACAGCGGGAGTGAGTGAGCAGTACTTC. Its translation: CASRPTAGVSEQYF. The chain carries TRBV6-6 and TRBJ2-7, with 8 bases identical to TRBD2. This CDR3 is built from 14 residues. Losses at the gene ends were 6 bases for V and 7 bases for J; bases not matched to a gene: 11. Germline CDR1 MNHNY, CDR2 SVGAGI (reference sequence).

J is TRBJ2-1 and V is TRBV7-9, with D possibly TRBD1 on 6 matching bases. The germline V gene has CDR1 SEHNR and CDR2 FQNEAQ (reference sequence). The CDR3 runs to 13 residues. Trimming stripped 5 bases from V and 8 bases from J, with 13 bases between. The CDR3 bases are TGTGCCAGCAGCCGAACAGGGTCGGATGAGCAGTTCTTC. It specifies CASSRTGSDEQFF. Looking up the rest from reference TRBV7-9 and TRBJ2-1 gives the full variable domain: DTGVSQNPRHKITKRGQNVTFRCDPISEHNRLYWYRQTLGQGPEFLTYFQNEAQLEKSRLLSDRFSAERPKGSFSTLEIQRTEQGDSAMYLCASSRTGSDEQFFGPGTRLTVL.

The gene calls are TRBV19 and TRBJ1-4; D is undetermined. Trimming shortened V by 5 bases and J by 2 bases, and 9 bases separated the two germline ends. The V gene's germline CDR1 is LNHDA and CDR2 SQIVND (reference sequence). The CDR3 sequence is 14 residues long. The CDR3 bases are TGTGCCAGTAGTCTCTTACAGACTAATGAAAAACTGTTTTTT. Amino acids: CASSLLQTNEKLFF. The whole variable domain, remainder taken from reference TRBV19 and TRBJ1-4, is DGGITQSPKYLFRKEGQNVTLSCEQNLNHDAMYWYRQDPGQGLRLIYYSQIVNDFQKGDIAEGYSVSREKKESFPLTVTSAQKNPTAFYLCASSLLQTNEKLFFGSGTQLSVL.